Presented here are 22 T cell receptor beta chains from one specimen sequenced in a study of blood T cell repertoires in COVID-19. Here immunoSEQ multiplex PCR was the method, and the copy in TCRdb shows in-frame clones only, minus some. Among about 350,000 clones listed, roughly 86% were seen once. The sample was PBMCs or T cells enriched from blood (not recorded which). The receptors stem from a woman in her twenties or thirties who had been exposed to COVID-19.

The chain carries TRBV11-2 and TRBJ1-6, with TRBD1 matching over 7 bases. CDR3 size: 16 residues. Germline values: CDR1 SGHAT, CDR2 FQNNGV. J was trimmed by 7 bases and V by 5 bases; bases with no gene match: 11. CDR3 in amino acids: CASSEFGTVQNSPLHF. The CDR3 DNA reads as TGTGCCAGCAGCGAGTTTGGGACAGTTCAAAATTCACCCCTCCACTTT.

The CDR3 DNA reads as TGTGCCAGCAGCTTAAAGAGACTAGCGGGAGGGCCCTACGAGCAGTACTTC. Its protein is CASSLKRLAGGPYEQYF. V usage is TRBV7-3 and J usage is TRBJ2-7; 14 nucleotides agree with TRBD2. CDR3 size: 17 residues. V gave up 1 base and J gave up 2 bases; unmatched junction bases: 4. CDR1 is SGHTA, CDR2 FQGTGA, per germline.

V and J are TRBV28 and TRBJ1-5; possibly TRBD1 for D (6 bases). This CDR3 is 13 amino acids long. Germline V CDR1 and CDR2: MDHEN, SYDVKM. Deletions cut 4 bases from V and 9 bases from J, with 13 bases between. The chain's CDR3 is CASSYTGTRPQHF. In DNA, the CDR3 is TGTGCCAGCAGTTACACAGGGACACGGCCCCAGCATTTT. Combining the CDR3 with reference TRBV28 and TRBJ1-5 gives the whole variable domain DVKVTQSSRYLVKRTGEKVFLECVQDMDHENMFWYRQDPGLGLRLIYFSYDVKMKEKGDIPEGYSVSREKKERFSLILESASTNQTSMYLCASSYTGTRPQHFGDGTRLSIL.

The chain carries TRBV2 and TRBJ2-3; 9 bases line up with TRBD1. The ends lost 6 bases at V and 2 bases at J; junction bases unmatched: 6. The CDR3 spans 15 residues. Germline CDR1 reads SNHLY; CDR2 reads FYNNEI. CDR3 sequence (DNA): TGTGCCAGCAGCCCCGGGACAGGGATCACAGATACGCAGTATTTT. Protein product: CASSPGTGITDTQYF.

This clone was picked up one time. The chain employs TRBV12-3 or TRBV12-4 and TRBJ1-1; perhaps TRBD1 as D (6 bases). This CDR3 has 13 amino acids. V was shortened by 6 bases and J by 0 bases, with 8 bases between the two germline ends. CDR3 region: CASSHRVNTEAFF. DNA for the CDR3: TGTGCCAGCAGCCACAGGGTGAACACTGAAGCTTTCTTT.

V and J are TRBV11-3 and TRBJ2-1; D perhaps matches TRBD2 (5 bases). The CDR3 extends over 12 amino acids. Germline-derived CDR1 and CDR2 are SGHNT and YENEEA. Deletions cut 5 bases from V and 9 bases from J, with 11 bases between. The CDR3: CASSTGVGEQFF. In nucleotides, the CDR3 is TGTGCCAGCAGCACCGGGGTCGGTGAGCAGTTCTTC.

The CDR3 is CASSPDRVESETQYF. CDR3 coding DNA: TGTGCCAGCAGCCCGGACAGGGTGGAGTCGGAGACCCAGTACTTC. The rearrangement joins TRBV7-9 to TRBJ2-5; the match to TRBD1 covers 8 bases. The ends lost 5 bases at V and 5 bases at J; junction bases unmatched: 10. CDR1 and CDR2 from the germline V gene are SEHNR and FQNEAQ (reference sequence). The CDR3 loop spans 15 amino acids.

This chain connects TRBV28 to TRBJ2-2, with D possibly matching TRBD1 (6 bases). CDR3 length equals 15 residues. Germline CDR1 is MDHEN and CDR2 is SYDVKM. Trimming cost V 1 base and J 7 bases, with 13 bases left between them. The CDR3, as DNA: TGTGCCAGCAGTTTATCCGGGACACCGGACGGGGAGCTGTTTTTT. Amino acid sequence: CASSLSGTPDGELFF.

The chain couples TRBV2 to TRBJ1-5, with D possibly being TRBD1 (6 bases). Germline assignment: CDR1 SNHLY and CDR2 FYNNEI. V gave up 7 bases and J gave up 6 bases, with 16 bases separating them. CDR3 size: 14 residues. DNA for the CDR3: TGTGCCAGCAACGAAGGGGGTCTTGGTCAGCCCCAGCATTTT. Protein: CASNEGGLGQPQHF.

The chain employs TRBV24-1 and TRBJ2-3; no definite D call. Germline CDR1 and CDR2: KGHDR and SFDVKD. V was shortened by 2 bases and J by 0 bases, with 8 bases between the two germline ends. The CDR3 spans 15 residues. The CDR3, as DNA: TGTGCCACCAGTGATTGGGCAGCTAGCACAGATACGCAGTATTTT. It is translated as CATSDWAASTDTQYF.

The chain uses TRBV2 and TRBJ2-3, with a tentative D call TRBD1 (6 bases). This CDR3 comprises 14 residues. The germline V and J ends were trimmed by 4 bases and 1 base, with 9 bases remaining between them. CDR1 and CDR2 (germline): SNHLY, FYNNEI. The CDR3 DNA reads TGTGCCAGCAGTGGGAGACAGGGCACAGATACGCAGTATTTT. Protein product: CASSGRQGTDTQYF.

The CDR3 here is CASARGQRNQPQHF. CDR3 DNA: TGTGCCAGCGCGAGGGGACAGCGCAATCAGCCCCAGCATTTT. The chain couples TRBV27 to TRBJ1-5, with 7 bases lining up with TRBD1. V lost 8 bases, J lost 2 bases, and 6 bases stayed unmatched. The germline gives CDR1 MNHEY, CDR2 SMNVEV (reference sequence). There are 14 residues in the CDR3.

The chain has TRBV25-1 and TRBJ2-7, with a weak D call TRBD1 (6 bases). Trimming took off 5 bases at V and 0 bases at J, with 8 bases between the two ends. Per germline, CDR1 MGHDK and CDR2 SYGVNS. The CDR3 runs to 13 residues. CDR3 DNA: TGTGCCAGCAGTCAGGACAGCTCCTACGAGCAGTACTTC. It translates to CASSQDSSYEQYF.

This sequence joins TRBV7-3 and TRBJ1-2; D might be TRBD1 (6 bases). The CDR3 runs 17 residues. The germline V gene encodes CDR1 SGHTA and CDR2 FQGTGA. V dropped 5 bases and J dropped 3 bases, with 22 bases sitting between them. For the CDR3, the DNA is TGTGCCAGCAGCCCCTCGGGTCGGGGGGCTGAGGACTATGGCTACACCTTC. Translation gives CASSPSGRGAEDYGYTF.

CDR3 sequence reads: CASSQGGLGYTF. CDR3 coding DNA: TGTGCCAGCAGTCAAGGAGGATTGGGCTACACCTTC. The chain is built from TRBV6-4 and TRBJ1-2; D call uncertain. Trimming removed 5 bases from V and 8 bases from J, with 12 bases in between. This CDR3 is 12 amino acids long. In germline, CDR1 is MRHNA, CDR2 SNTAGT.

The chain recombines TRBV28 with TRBJ1-5; the D gene is possibly TRBD1 (6 bases). The CDR3 is made up of 13 amino acids. Germline V gene sequence: CDR1 MDHEN, CDR2 SYDVKM. The V end was cut by 7 bases, the J end by 3 bases, with 10 bases between. CDR3 region: CASTYRDNQPQHF. Here the CDR3 DNA reads TGTGCCAGCACTTACAGGGACAATCAGCCCCAGCATTTT.

This chain connects TRBV28 to TRBJ2-7, with TRBD2 identical over 12 bases. This CDR3 has 15 amino acids. Germline values: CDR1 MDHEN, CDR2 SYDVKM. V dropped 6 bases and J dropped 4; count of bases not matched to a gene: 7. CDR3 loop: CASRTSGSFYYEQYF. In DNA, the CDR3 is TGTGCCAGCAGGACTAGCGGGAGCTTTTATTACGAGCAGTACTTC.

This chain joins TRBV7-9 and TRBJ1-6, with 7 nucleotides matching TRBD1. V was clipped by 1 base and J by 7 bases; unmatched bases: 4. The CDR3 contains 15 residues. Germline values: CDR1 SEHNR, CDR2 FQNEAQ (reference sequence). CDR3 coding DNA: TGTGCCAGCAGCTTAGAGGAGGGGGCGAATTCACCCCTCCACTTT. The encoded protein is CASSLEEGANSPLHF.

V gene TRBV5-4 combines with J gene TRBJ1-6, with TRBD1 identical over 7 bases. The V segment lost 4 bases and the J segment 7 bases; nucleotides outside the gene matches: 11. CDR1 and CDR2 from the germline V gene are SGHNT and YYREEE (reference sequence). The CDR3 has 16 amino acids. CDR3 coding DNA: TGTGCCAGCAGCGGCACAGGGGAAACGGGGAATTCACCCCTCCACTTT. It codes for CASSGTGETGNSPLHF. Full variable domain (outside the CDR3, taken from reference TRBV5-4 and TRBJ1-6): ETGVTQSPTHLIKTRGQQVTLRCSSQSGHNTVSWYQQALGQGPQFIFQYYREEENGRGNFPPRFSGLQFPNYSSELNVNALELDDSALYLCASSGTGETGNSPLHFGNGTRLTVT.

This chain links TRBV4-2 with TRBJ2-5; TRBD2 matches at 10 bases. Per the germline V gene, CDR1 is LGHNA and CDR2 is YNFKEQ. V shed 0 bases and J 5 bases; nucleotides not matched to a gene: 3. CDR3 length equals 15 residues. This chain's CDR3 is CASSQDQREGETQYF. The CDR3 DNA reads TGTGCCAGCAGCCAAGATCAGCGGGAGGGGGAGACCCAGTACTTC.

V gene TRBV7-2 combines with J gene TRBJ2-3, with unresolved D. Trimming shortened V by 4 bases and J by 0 bases, and 2 bases separated the two germline ends. CDR1 is SGHTA and CDR2 is FQGNSA in the germline V gene. The CDR3 is 12 residues long. CDR3 in amino acids: CASSSSTDTQYF. The CDR3 coding sequence is TGTGCCAGCAGCTCTAGCACAGATACGCAGTATTTT.

This clone was found once. Written as DNA, the CDR3 is TGTGCCAGTAGCGTCTCTGGGGGGCGGGGGATGAAGCAGCCCCAGCATTTT. This gives the protein CASSVSGGRGMKQPQHF. This rearrangement joins TRBV19 to TRBJ1-5, with D maybe TRBD1 (6 bases). Germline V gene data show CDR1 as LNHDA and CDR2 as SQIVND (reference sequence). The ends were cut back, 6 bases at V and 7 bases at J, with 25 bases in the middle. This CDR3 is 17 amino acids long. Together with reference TRBV19 and TRBJ1-5, the CDR3 gives the full variable domain: DGGITQSPKYLFRKEGQNVTLSCEQNLNHDAMYWYRQDPGQGLRLIYYSQIVNDFQKGDIAEGYSVSREKKESFPLTVTSAQKNPTAFYLCASSVSGGRGMKQPQHFGDGTRLSIL.